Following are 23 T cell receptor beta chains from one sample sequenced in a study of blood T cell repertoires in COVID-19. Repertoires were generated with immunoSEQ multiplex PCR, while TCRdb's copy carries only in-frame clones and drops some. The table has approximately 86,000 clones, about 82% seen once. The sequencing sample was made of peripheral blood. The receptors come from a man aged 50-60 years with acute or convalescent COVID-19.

The CDR3 reads CASSLVAPNTEAFF. In nucleotides, the CDR3 is TGTGCCAGCAGCTTGGTGGCCCCAAACACTGAAGCTTTCTTT. The chain is built from TRBV5-4 and TRBJ1-1; no definite D call. CDR3 length: 14 amino acids. Trimming shortened V by 0 bases and J by 2 bases, and 8 bases separated the two germline ends. CDR1 and CDR2 (germline): SGHNT, YYREEE (reference sequence). Drawing the rest from reference TRBV5-4 and TRBJ1-1, the complete variable domain is ETGVTQSPTHLIKTRGQQVTLRCSSQSGHNTVSWYQQALGQGPQFIFQYYREEENGRGNFPPRFSGLQFPNYSSELNVNALELDDSALYLCASSLVAPNTEAFFGQGTRLTVV.

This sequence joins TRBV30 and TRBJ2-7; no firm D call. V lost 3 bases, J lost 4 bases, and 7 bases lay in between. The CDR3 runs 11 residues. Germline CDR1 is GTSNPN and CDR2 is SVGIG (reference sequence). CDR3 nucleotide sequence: TGTGCCTGGAGCCTACAGTACGAGCAGTACTTC. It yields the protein CAWSLQYEQYF. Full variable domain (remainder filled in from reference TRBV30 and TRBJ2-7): SQTIHQWPATLVQPVGSPLSLECTVEGTSNPNLYWYRQAAGRGLQLLFYSVGIGQISSEVPQNLSASRPQDRQFILSSKKLLLSDSGFYLCAWSLQYEQYFGPGTRLTVT.

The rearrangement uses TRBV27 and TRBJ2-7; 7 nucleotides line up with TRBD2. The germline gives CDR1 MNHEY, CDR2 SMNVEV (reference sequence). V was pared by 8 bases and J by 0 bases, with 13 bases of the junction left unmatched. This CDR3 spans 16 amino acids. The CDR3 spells CASPSPYGGSSYEQYF. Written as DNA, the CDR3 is TGTGCCAGCCCCTCCCCCTACGGCGGGAGCTCCTACGAGCAGTACTTC.

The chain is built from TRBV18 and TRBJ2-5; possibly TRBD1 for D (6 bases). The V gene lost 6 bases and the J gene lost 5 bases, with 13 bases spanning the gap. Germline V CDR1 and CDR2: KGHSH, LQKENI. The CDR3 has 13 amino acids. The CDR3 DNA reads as TGTGCCAGCTCGCAAAACAGGGAGGAGACCCAGTACTTC. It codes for CASSQNREETQYF.

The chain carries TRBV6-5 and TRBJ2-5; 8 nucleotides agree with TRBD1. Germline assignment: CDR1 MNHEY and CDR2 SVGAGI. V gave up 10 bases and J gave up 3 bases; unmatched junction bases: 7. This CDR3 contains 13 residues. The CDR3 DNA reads TGTGCCACACTCGACAGGGGCGAAGAGACCCAGTACTTC. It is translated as CATLDRGEETQYF.

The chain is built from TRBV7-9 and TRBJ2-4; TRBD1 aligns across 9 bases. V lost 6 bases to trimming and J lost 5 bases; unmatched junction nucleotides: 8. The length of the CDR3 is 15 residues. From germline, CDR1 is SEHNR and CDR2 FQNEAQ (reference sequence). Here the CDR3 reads CASRSRDRDQNIQYF. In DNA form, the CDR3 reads TGTGCCAGCAGATCCCGGGACAGGGATCAAAACATTCAGTACTTC.

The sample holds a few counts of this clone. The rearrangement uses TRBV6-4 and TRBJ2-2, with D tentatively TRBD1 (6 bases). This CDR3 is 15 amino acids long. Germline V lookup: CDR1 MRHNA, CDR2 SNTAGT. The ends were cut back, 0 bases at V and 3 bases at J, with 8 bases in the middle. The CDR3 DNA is TGTGCCAGCAGTGACTCCCCAGGGGACACCGGGGAGCTGTTTTTT. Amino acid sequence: CASSDSPGDTGELFF.

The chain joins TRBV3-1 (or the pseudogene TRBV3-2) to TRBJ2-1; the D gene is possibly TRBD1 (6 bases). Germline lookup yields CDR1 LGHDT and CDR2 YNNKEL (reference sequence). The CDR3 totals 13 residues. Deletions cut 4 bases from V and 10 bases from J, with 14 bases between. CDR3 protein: CASSRGQIGEQFF. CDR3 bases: TGTGCCAGCAGCCGCGGACAGATTGGAGAGCAGTTCTTC.

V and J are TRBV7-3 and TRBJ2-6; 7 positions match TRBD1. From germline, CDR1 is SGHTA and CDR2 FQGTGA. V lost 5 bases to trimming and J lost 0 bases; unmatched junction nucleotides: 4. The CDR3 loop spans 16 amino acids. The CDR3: CASSDRAVSGANVLTF. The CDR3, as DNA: TGTGCCAGCAGCGACAGGGCAGTCTCTGGGGCCAACGTCCTGACTTTC.

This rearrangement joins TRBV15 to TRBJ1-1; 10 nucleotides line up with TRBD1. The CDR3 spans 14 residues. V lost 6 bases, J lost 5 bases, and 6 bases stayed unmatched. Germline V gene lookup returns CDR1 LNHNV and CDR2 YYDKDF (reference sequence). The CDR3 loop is CATSEDRGKTEAFF. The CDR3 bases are TGTGCCACCAGTGAGGACAGGGGGAAAACTGAAGCTTTCTTT. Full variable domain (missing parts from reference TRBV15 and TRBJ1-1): DAMVIQNPRYQVTQFGKPVTLSCSQTLNHNVMYWYQQKSSQAPKLLFHYYDKDFNNEADTPDNFQSRRPNTSFCFLDIRSPGLGDTAMYLCATSEDRGKTEAFFGQGTRLTVV.

The CDR3, as DNA: TGTGCCAGCAGCTCAGTGAACACTGAAGCTTTCTTT. Amino acids: CASSSVNTEAFF. This chain joins TRBV6-2 or TRBV6-3 and TRBJ1-1; D gene unclear. This CDR3 contains 12 residues. Trimming removed 6 bases from V and 0 bases from J, with 5 bases in between. The germline V gene encodes CDR1 MNHEY and CDR2 SVGEGT.

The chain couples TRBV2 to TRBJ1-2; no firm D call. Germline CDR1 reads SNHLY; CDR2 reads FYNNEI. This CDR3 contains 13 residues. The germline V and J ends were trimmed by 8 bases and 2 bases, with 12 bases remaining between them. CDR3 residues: CASRDSRNYGYTF. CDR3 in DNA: TGTGCCAGCCGGGATTCTCGAAACTATGGCTACACCTTC.

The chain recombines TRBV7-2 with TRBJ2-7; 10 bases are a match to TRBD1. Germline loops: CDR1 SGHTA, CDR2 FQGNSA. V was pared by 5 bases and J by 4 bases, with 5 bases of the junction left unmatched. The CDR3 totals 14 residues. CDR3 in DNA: TGTGCCAGCAGCCCTGACAGGGGGCGGTACGAGCAGTACTTC. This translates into CASSPDRGRYEQYF.

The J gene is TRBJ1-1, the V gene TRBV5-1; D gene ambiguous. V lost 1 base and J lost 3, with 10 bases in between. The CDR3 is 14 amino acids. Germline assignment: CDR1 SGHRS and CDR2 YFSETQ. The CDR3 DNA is TGCGCCAGCAGCTTGTGGAGTGAGGACACTGAAGCTTTCTTT. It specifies CASSLWSEDTEAFF.

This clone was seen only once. CDR3 sequence reads: CASSSPSGYGYTF. The CDR3 bases are TGTGCCAGCTCGTCCCCCTCAGGCTATGGCTACACCTTC. This chain connects TRBV18 to TRBJ1-2; D gene uncertain. The V end lost 6 bases, the J end lost 4 bases, and 12 bases lay between the germline ends. The CDR3 sequence is 13 residues long. CDR1 and CDR2 (germline): KGHSH, LQKENI. The full variable domain, with the rest looked up from reference TRBV18 and TRBJ1-2, is NAGVMQNPRHLVRRRGQEARLRCSPMKGHSHVYWYRQLPEEGLKFMVYLQKENIIDESGMPKERFSAEFPKEGPSILRIQQVVRGDSAAYFCASSSPSGYGYTFGSGTRLTVV.

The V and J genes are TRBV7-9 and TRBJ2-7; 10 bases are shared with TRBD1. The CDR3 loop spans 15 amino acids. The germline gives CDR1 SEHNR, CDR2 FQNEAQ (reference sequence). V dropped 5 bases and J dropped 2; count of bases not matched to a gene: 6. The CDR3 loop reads CASSRQGAWPYEQYF. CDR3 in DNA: TGTGCCAGCAGCCGACAGGGGGCTTGGCCCTACGAGCAGTACTTC.

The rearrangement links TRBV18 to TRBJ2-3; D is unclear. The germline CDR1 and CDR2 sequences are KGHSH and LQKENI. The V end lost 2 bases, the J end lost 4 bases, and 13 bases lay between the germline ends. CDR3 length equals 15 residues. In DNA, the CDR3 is TGTGCCAGCTCACCAGACAACACGGTTTCAGATACGCAGTATTTT. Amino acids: CASSPDNTVSDTQYF.

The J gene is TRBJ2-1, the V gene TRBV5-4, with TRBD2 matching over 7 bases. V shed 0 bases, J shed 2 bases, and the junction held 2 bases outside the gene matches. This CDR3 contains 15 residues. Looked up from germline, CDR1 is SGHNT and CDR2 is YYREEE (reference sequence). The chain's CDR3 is CASSLGGGTYNEQFF. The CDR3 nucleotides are TGTGCCAGCAGCTTGGGCGGGGGTACCTACAATGAGCAGTTCTTC.

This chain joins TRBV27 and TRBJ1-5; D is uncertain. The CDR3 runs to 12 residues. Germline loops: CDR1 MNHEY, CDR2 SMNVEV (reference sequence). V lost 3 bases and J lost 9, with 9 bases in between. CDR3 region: CASSFPRSPQHF. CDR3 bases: TGTGCCAGCAGTTTCCCCAGGTCGCCCCAGCATTTT.

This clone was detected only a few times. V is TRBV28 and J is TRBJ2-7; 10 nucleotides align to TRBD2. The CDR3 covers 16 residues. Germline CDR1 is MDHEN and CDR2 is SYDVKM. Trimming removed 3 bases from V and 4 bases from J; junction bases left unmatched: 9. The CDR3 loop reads CASSFYYLAGVYEQYF. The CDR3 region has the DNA TGTGCCAGCAGTTTCTATTATCTAGCGGGAGTTTACGAGCAGTACTTC.

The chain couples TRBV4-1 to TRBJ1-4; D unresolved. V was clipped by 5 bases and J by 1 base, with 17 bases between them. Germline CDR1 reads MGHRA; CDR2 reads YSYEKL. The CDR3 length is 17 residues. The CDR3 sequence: CASSYDVDGGTNEKLFF. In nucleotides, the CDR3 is TGCGCCAGCAGCTACGATGTTGACGGAGGAACTAATGAAAAACTGTTTTTT.

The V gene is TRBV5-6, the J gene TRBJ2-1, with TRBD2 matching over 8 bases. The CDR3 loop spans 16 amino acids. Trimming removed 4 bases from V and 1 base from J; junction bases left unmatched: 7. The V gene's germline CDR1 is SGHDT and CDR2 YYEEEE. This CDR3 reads CASSPPGLVSYNEQFF. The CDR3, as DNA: TGTGCCAGCAGCCCCCCGGGACTAGTTTCCTACAATGAGCAGTTCTTC.

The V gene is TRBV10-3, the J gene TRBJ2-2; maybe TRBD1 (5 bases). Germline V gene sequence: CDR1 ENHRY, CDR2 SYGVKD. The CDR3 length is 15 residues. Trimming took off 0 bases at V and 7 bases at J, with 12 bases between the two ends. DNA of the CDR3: TGTGCCATCAGTGAGTCGAGACAGAACTACGGGGAGCTGTTTTTT. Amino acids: CAISESRQNYGELFF.